The 2 T cell receptor beta chains in this list originate from one sample, sequenced in a study of T-cell reconstitution after alpha-beta-depleted transplantation in children. Unique molecular identifiers were incorporated into the prepared TCRbeta library. Using its own MiXCR run on the PCR reads, TCRdb lists one record per CDR3 protein. The sample contains 500,000 to 750,000 distinct CDR3 sequences, 13% of which appear only once. The material was PBMCs, mostly from graft donor cells, obtained 360 days after TCRalphabeta/CD19-depleted stem cell transplant. Source of these receptors: a male patient between 10 and 17 years old who had a stem cell transplant for acute myeloid leukemia, so the T cells may come from the graft donor.

This chain connects TRBV20-1 to TRBJ2-7; 7 nucleotides match TRBD1. Germline V lookup: CDR1 DFQATT, CDR2 SNEGSKA (reference sequence). This CDR3 contains 12 residues. Trimming at V came to 5 bases and at J to 2 bases, leaving 3 bases not matched to a gene. CDR3 nucleotides: TGCAGTGCTGGGGGACAGACCTACGAGCAGTACTTC. Its protein is CSAGGQTYEQYF.

The CDR3 region has the DNA TGTGCCAGCAGTCCCGTGTTTGGTTTGGCGGGAGGAGAGACCCAGTACTTC. Amino acids: CASSPVFGLAGGETQYF. The chain uses TRBV12-3 or TRBV12-4 and TRBJ2-5; 8 bases line up with TRBD2. The CDR3 consists of 17 residues. V lost 5 bases to trimming and J lost 4 bases; unmatched junction nucleotides: 15.